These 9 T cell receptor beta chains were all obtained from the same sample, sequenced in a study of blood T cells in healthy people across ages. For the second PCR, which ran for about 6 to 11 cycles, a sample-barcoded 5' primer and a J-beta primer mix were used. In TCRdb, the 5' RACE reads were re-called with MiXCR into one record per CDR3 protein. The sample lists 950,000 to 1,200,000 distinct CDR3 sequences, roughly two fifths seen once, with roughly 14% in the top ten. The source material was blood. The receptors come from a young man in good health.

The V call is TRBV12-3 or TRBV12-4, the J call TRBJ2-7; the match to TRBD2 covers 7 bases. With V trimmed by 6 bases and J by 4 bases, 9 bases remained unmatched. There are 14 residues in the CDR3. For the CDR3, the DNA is TGTGCCAGCAGATCCGGGACTACCCCTTACGAGCAGTACTTC. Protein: CASRSGTTPYEQYF.

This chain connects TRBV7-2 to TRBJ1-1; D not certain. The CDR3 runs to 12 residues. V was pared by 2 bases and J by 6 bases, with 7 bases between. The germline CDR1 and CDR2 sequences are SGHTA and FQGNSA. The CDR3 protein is CASSLYNSEAFF. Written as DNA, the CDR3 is TGTGCCAGCAGCTTATATAACTCTGAAGCTTTCTTT.

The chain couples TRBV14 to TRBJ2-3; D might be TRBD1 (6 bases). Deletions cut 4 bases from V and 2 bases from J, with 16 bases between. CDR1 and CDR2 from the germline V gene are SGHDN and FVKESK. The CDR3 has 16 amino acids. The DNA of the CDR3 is TGTGCCAGCAGCCTAGCCGGGACATTGTTCACAGATACGCAGTATTTT. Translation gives CASSLAGTLFTDTQYF.

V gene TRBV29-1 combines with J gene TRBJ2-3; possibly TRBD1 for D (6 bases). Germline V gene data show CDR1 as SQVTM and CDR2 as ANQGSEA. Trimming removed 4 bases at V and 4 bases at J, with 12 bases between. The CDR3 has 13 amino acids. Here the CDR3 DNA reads TGCAGCGTTGCAGGGGTTAGCGCAGATACGCAGTATTTT. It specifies CSVAGVSADTQYF.

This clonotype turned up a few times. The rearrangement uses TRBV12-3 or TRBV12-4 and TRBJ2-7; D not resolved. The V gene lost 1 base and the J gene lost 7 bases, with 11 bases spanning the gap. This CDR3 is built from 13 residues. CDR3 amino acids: CASSLGHPDEQYF. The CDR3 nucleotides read TGTGCCAGCAGTTTAGGGCACCCCGATGAGCAGTACTTC.

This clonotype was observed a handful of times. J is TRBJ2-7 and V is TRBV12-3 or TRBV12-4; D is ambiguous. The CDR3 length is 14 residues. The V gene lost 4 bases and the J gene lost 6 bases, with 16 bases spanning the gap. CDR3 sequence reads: CASSWRPGGFEQYF. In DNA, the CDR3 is TGTGCCAGCAGTTGGCGGCCAGGTGGGTTCGAGCAGTACTTC.

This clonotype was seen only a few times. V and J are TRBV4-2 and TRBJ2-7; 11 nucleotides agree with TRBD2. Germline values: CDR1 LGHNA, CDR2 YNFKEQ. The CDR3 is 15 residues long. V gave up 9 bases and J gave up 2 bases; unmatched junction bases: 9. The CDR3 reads CASQTSGGPPYEQYF. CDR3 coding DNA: TGTGCCAGTCAAACTAGCGGGGGACCGCCCTACGAGCAGTACTTC.

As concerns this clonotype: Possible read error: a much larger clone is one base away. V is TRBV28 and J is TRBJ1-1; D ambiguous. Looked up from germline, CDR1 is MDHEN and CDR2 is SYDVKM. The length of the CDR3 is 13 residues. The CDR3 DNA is TGTGCCAGCAGTTTGGCGGTGAACACTGACGCTTTCTTT. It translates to CASSLAVNTDAFF.

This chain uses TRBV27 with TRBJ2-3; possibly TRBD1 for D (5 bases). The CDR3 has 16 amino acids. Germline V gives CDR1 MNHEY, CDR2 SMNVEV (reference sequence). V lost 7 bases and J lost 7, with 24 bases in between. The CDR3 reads CASTGPGLFKANTQYF. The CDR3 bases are TGTGCCAGCACTGGACCAGGGTTGTTTAAGGCAAATACGCAGTATTTT.